The next 27 T cell receptor beta chains were all read from a single sample in a study of shared T cell receptors in the human thymus. Assay used: immunoSEQ multiplex PCR; TCRdb lists only in-frame clones, some missing. The sample includes 600,000 to 900,000 clones, approximately 85% of them seen just once. This sample also appeared in a second study, on human thymus T cells.

Sequencing was carried out using thymocytes. The receptor set was obtained from a girl under two years old with a congenital heart defect.

The rearrangement links TRBV30 to TRBJ2-6, with 7 bases identical to TRBD1. Germline V lookup: CDR1 GTSNPN, CDR2 SVGIG (reference sequence). The CDR3 extends over 19 amino acids. Losses at the gene ends were 2 bases for V and 0 bases for J; bases not matched to a gene: 13. The CDR3 spells CAWSTTTGRPNSGANVLTF. The CDR3, as DNA: TGTGCCTGGAGTACAACGACAGGGAGACCAAACTCTGGGGCCAACGTCCTGACTTTC.

The J gene is TRBJ1-1, the V gene TRBV11-2; 7 positions match TRBD1. This CDR3 comprises 16 residues. The germline V gene has CDR1 SGHAT and CDR2 FQNNGV. The ends lost 5 bases at V and 4 bases at J; junction bases unmatched: 13. CDR3 region: CASSPRDRALSTEAFF. DNA of the CDR3: TGTGCCAGCAGCCCCCGGGACAGAGCTCTGAGCACTGAAGCTTTCTTT. Supplemented by reference TRBV11-2 and TRBJ1-1, the full variable domain reads EAGVAQSPRYKIIEKRQSVAFWCNPISGHATLYWYQQILGQGPKLLIQFQNNGVVDDSQLPKDRFSAERLKGVDSTLKIQPAKLEDSAVYLCASSPRDRALSTEAFFGQGTRLTVV.

The genes are TRBV7-9 and TRBJ1-2; TRBD1 matches 7 bases. Trimming cost V 5 bases and J 7 bases; bases outside gene matches: 10. Germline assignment: CDR1 SEHNR and CDR2 FQNEAQ (reference sequence). The CDR3 extends over 14 amino acids. The CDR3 sequence: CASSAPRGLGGYTF. CDR3 sequence (DNA): TGTGCCAGCAGCGCACCGAGGGGGCTAGGTGGCTACACCTTC.

This clone was recorded once. V usage is TRBV7-2 and J usage is TRBJ2-7; D is ambiguous. The CDR3 contains 12 residues. Germline V lookup: CDR1 SGHTA, CDR2 FQGNSA. V was clipped by 5 bases and J by 1 base, with 6 bases between them. The CDR3: CASSPTSYEQYF. In DNA, the CDR3 is TGTGCCAGCAGCCCGACTTCCTACGAGCAGTACTTC.

The CDR3 nucleotides read TGCGCCAGCAGCCAAGACGGGACAGTTGGAAACACCATATATTTT. Its protein product is CASSQDGTVGNTIYF. V gene TRBV4-1 combines with J gene TRBJ1-3; 7 nucleotides align to TRBD1. The CDR3 runs to 15 residues. Trimming removed 0 bases from V and 3 bases from J; junction bases left unmatched: 2. The V gene's germline CDR1 is MGHRA and CDR2 YSYEKL.

CDR3 DNA: TGTGCCAGCAGCTTGAGGTTAGCGGGGCGCGAGCAGTACTTC. Amino acids: CASSLRLAGREQYF. The V call is TRBV5-6, the J call TRBJ2-7; the match to TRBD2 covers 8 bases. The germline V gene has CDR1 SGHDT and CDR2 YYEEEE. The CDR3 is made up of 14 amino acids. J was trimmed by 6 bases and V by 1 base; bases with no gene match: 6.

The chain uses TRBV5-8 and TRBJ2-5; D ambiguous. Germline loops: CDR1 SGHTS, CDR2 YDEGEE. V lost 6 bases and J 4 bases, leaving 7 bases between the germline ends. The CDR3 has 11 residues. The CDR3 is CASINSETQYF. CDR3 DNA: TGTGCCAGCATCAACTCAGAGACCCAGTACTTC. The full variable domain, its missing parts supplied by reference TRBV5-8 and TRBJ2-5, is EAGVTQSPTHLIKTRGQQATLRCSPISGHTSVYWYQQALGLGLQFLLWYDEGEERNRGNFPPRFSGRQFPNYSSELNVNALELEDSALYLCASINSETQYFGPGTRLLVL.

The V gene is TRBV7-3, the J gene TRBJ1-2; D ambiguous. This CDR3 spans 12 amino acids. Looked up from germline, CDR1 is SGHTA and CDR2 is FQGTGA. Trimming took off 1 base at V and 5 bases at J, with 5 bases between the two ends. CDR3 amino acids: CASSLIGYGYTF. The CDR3 DNA sequence: TGTGCCAGCAGCTTAATCGGTTATGGCTACACCTTC. The whole variable domain, filled in from reference TRBV7-3 and TRBJ1-2, reads GAGVSQTPSNKVTEKGKYVELRCDPISGHTALYWYRQSLGQGPEFLIYFQGTGAADDSGLPNDRFFAVRPEGSVSTLKIQRTERGDSAVYLCASSLIGYGYTFGSGTRLTVV.

The V gene is TRBV2, the J gene TRBJ2-4, with TRBD2 matching over 7 bases. Germline CDR1 and CDR2: SNHLY and FYNNEI. J was trimmed by 0 bases and V by 6 bases; bases with no gene match: 17. The CDR3 is made up of 19 amino acids. The CDR3 is CASSPDWGERGLAKNIQYF. The CDR3, as DNA: TGTGCCAGCAGCCCCGATTGGGGGGAGCGGGGACTAGCCAAAAACATTCAGTACTTC. The full variable domain, its missing parts supplied by reference TRBV2 and TRBJ2-4, is EPEVTQTPSHQVTQMGQEVILRCVPISNHLYFYWYRQILGQKVEFLVSFYNNEISEKSEIFDDQFSVERPDGSNFTLKIRSTKLEDSAMYFCASSPDWGERGLAKNIQYFGAGTRLSVL.

The chain employs TRBV27 and TRBJ1-6; a weak D match, TRBD1 (5 bases). Germline CDR1 MNHEY, CDR2 SMNVEV (reference sequence). V was clipped by 3 bases and J by 0 bases, with 9 bases between them. The CDR3 runs 16 residues. Written as DNA, the CDR3 is TGTGCCAGCAGTTTGGGGGGTAGCTCCTATAATTCACCCCTCCACTTT. Encoded protein: CASSLGGSSYNSPLHF.

This clone was seen a handful of times. This chain joins TRBV7-6 and TRBJ1-1, with a tentative D call TRBD1 (5 bases). With 5 bases removed from V and 8 bases from J, the gap between germline ends came to 21 bases. The CDR3 is 15 amino acids. Germline V CDR1 and CDR2: SGHVS, FNYEAQ. This CDR3 reads CASSPPPTGVQEAFF. DNA of the CDR3: TGTGCCAGCAGCCCCCCTCCCACGGGGGTCCAAGAAGCTTTCTTT. The variable domain in full, completed from reference TRBV7-6 and TRBJ1-1, reads GAGVSQSPRYKVTKRGQDVALRCDPISGHVSLYWYRQALGQGPEFLTYFNYEAQQDKSGLPNDRFSAERPEGSISTLTIQRTEQRDSAMYRCASSPPPTGVQEAFFGQGTRLTVV.

The chain recombines TRBV7-3 with TRBJ2-1, with a weak D call TRBD2 (5 bases). This CDR3 has 13 amino acids. CDR1 and CDR2 (germline): SGHTA, FQGTGA. V lost 2 bases and J 7 bases, leaving 9 bases between the germline ends. CDR3 DNA: TGTGCCAGCAGCTTAGGGAGTGGGAATGAGCAGTTCTTC. Its protein product is CASSLGSGNEQFF.

This rearrangement joins TRBV4-3 to TRBJ1-1; TRBD1 is a possible D gene (5 bases). CDR1 is LGHNA, CDR2 YSLEER, per germline. Trimming stripped 5 bases from V and 1 base from J, with 14 bases between. The CDR3 has 15 amino acids. This CDR3 reads CASSGQGEENTEAFF. As DNA, the CDR3 is TGCGCCAGCAGCGGCCAGGGCGAGGAGAACACTGAAGCTTTCTTT.

The J gene is TRBJ1-4, the V gene TRBV5-6; the match to TRBD1 covers 8 bases. CDR1 SGHDT and CDR2 YYEEEE come from the germline V gene. The V gene end was trimmed by 4 bases and the J gene end by 8 bases; junction bases not matched to a gene: 7. The CDR3 has 14 residues. In DNA, the CDR3 is TGTGCCAGCAGCAGGACAGGGATGAGAGAAAAACTGTTTTTT. It encodes CASSRTGMREKLFF. The entire variable domain, with the rest obtained from reference TRBV5-6 and TRBJ1-4, is as follows: DAGVTQSPTHLIKTRGQQVTLRCSPKSGHDTVSWYQQALGQGPQFIFQYYEEEERQRGNFPDRFSGHQFPNYSSELNVNALLLGDSALYLCASSRTGMREKLFFGSGTQLSVL.

This chain uses TRBV7-2 with TRBJ2-7; 11 bases fit TRBD2. Trimming removed 5 bases from V and 6 bases from J; junction bases left unmatched: 12. Germline V gives CDR1 SGHTA, CDR2 FQGNSA. CDR3 size: 16 residues. For the CDR3, the DNA is TGTGCCAGCAGCCAGTTTGATAGCGGGGGGGCACTCGAGCAGTACTTC. This encodes CASSQFDSGGALEQYF.

This chain uses TRBV5-6 with TRBJ1-6; D may be TRBD1 (5 bases). The CDR3 sequence is 15 residues long. V was cut by 5 bases and J by 5 bases, with 14 bases left in between. The germline gives CDR1 SGHDT, CDR2 YYEEEE. The CDR3 here is CASRDSLPNNSPLHF. DNA for the CDR3: TGTGCCAGCAGAGACAGCTTGCCGAATAATTCACCCCTCCACTTT. The full variable domain, in which reference TRBV5-6 and TRBJ1-6 provide the parts outside the CDR3, is DAGVTQSPTHLIKTRGQQVTLRCSPKSGHDTVSWYQQALGQGPQFIFQYYEEEERQRGNFPDRFSGHQFPNYSSELNVNALLLGDSALYLCASRDSLPNNSPLHFGNGTRLTVT.

V and J are TRBV5-1 and TRBJ2-3, with 7 bases that match TRBD2. CDR1 is SGHRS and CDR2 is YFSETQ in the germline V gene. V shed 7 bases and J 0 bases; nucleotides not matched to a gene: 14. This CDR3 contains 17 residues. The CDR3 loop is CASSSGEANSSTDTQYF. The CDR3 nucleotides read TGCGCCAGCTCAAGCGGGGAGGCTAATTCTAGCACAGATACGCAGTATTTT.

CDR3 amino acids: CASTPHGGARSTNYGYTF. CDR3 sequence (DNA): TGTGCCAGTACCCCCCATGGGGGGGCGCGAAGTACCAACTATGGCTACACCTTC. The chain recombines TRBV19 with TRBJ1-2; a weak D match, TRBD1 (6 bases). Germline assignment: CDR1 LNHDA and CDR2 SQIVND (reference sequence). The V and J ends lost 7 bases and 2 bases respectively, with 26 bases between them. This CDR3 region has 18 residues.

About this clone: The sample carries other DNA sequences with the same CDR3. This rearrangement joins TRBV29-1 to TRBJ1-1; the D gene is possibly TRBD1 (5 bases). The CDR3 extends over 12 amino acids. The V and J ends lost 4 bases and 1 base respectively, with 7 bases between them. Looked up from germline, CDR1 is SQVTM and CDR2 is ANQGSEA. CDR3 sequence: CSVVQGNTEAFF. CDR3 nucleotides: TGCAGCGTTGTTCAGGGGAACACTGAAGCTTTCTTT.

This rearrangement joins TRBV7-9 to TRBJ2-7; 8 nucleotides align to TRBD1. V lost 5 bases to trimming and J lost 3 bases; unmatched junction nucleotides: 6. CDR1 is SEHNR and CDR2 is FQNEAQ in the germline V gene (reference sequence). CDR3 length equals 14 residues. CDR3 nucleotide sequence: TGTGCCAGCAGCATCACAGGGGGGAGCTACGAGCAGTACTTC. It specifies CASSITGGSYEQYF.

Written as DNA, the CDR3 is TGTGCCAGCACCGGCGGCGACTATGGCTACACCTTC. Encoded protein: CASTGGDYGYTF. The V call is TRBV6-1, the J call TRBJ1-2; D not certain. Trimming removed 7 bases at V and 3 bases at J, with 9 bases between. Germline assignment: CDR1 MNHNS and CDR2 SASEGT. The CDR3 is 12 amino acids.

The rearrangement links TRBV11-2 to TRBJ2-7; a possible D gene is TRBD1 (6 bases). V dropped 5 bases and J dropped 0 bases, with 17 bases sitting between them. The V gene's germline CDR1 is SGHAT and CDR2 FQNNGV. This CDR3 is 16 amino acids long. CDR3 amino acids: CASSPPCDRSSYEQYF. CDR3 sequence (DNA): TGTGCCAGCAGCCCCCCCTGCGACAGGAGCTCCTACGAGCAGTACTTC. The variable domain in full, completed from reference TRBV11-2 and TRBJ2-7, reads EAGVAQSPRYKIIEKRQSVAFWCNPISGHATLYWYQQILGQGPKLLIQFQNNGVVDDSQLPKDRFSAERLKGVDSTLKIQPAKLEDSAVYLCASSPPCDRSSYEQYFGPGTRLTVT.

The chain recombines TRBV21-1 with TRBJ2-5; the table calls TRBD1, which could not be checked here. TRBV21-1 is deemed a pseudogene. The CDR3 totals 14 residues. The CDR3 here is CASSKVAGQETQYF. The CDR3 nucleotides read TGTGCCAGCAGCAAAGTCGCAGGGCAAGAGACCCAGTACTTC.

This rearrangement joins TRBV6-5 to TRBJ1-2; the D gene is possibly TRBD1 (5 bases). Trimming stripped 6 bases from V and 3 bases from J, with 11 bases between. Germline V gene data show CDR1 as MNHEY and CDR2 as SVGAGI. The CDR3 is made up of 13 amino acids. The CDR3 reads CASSQGTYYGYTF. The DNA of the CDR3 is TGTGCCAGCAGCCAGGGAACTTACTATGGCTACACCTTC.

The chain couples TRBV28 to TRBJ1-5; D is uncertain. Germline CDR1 reads MDHEN; CDR2 reads SYDVKM. V gave up 5 bases and J gave up 1 base, with 24 bases separating them. This CDR3 is 19 amino acids long. CDR3 DNA sequence: TGTGCCAGCAGTCCATTCCTACGGCGCGGGATTTTGAGCAATCAGCCCCAGCATTTT. The encoded protein is CASSPFLRRGILSNQPQHF.

This sequence joins TRBV2 and TRBJ2-7; the D gene is possibly TRBD1 (5 bases). V shed 7 bases and J shed 2 bases, with 15 bases lying between them. The CDR3 extends over 14 amino acids. Germline V gene data show CDR1 as SNHLY and CDR2 as FYNNEI. CDR3 sequence: CASIAQQDPYEQYF. CDR3 coding DNA: TGTGCCAGCATCGCCCAACAGGATCCCTACGAGCAGTACTTC.

The chain is built from TRBV5-1 and TRBJ2-7, with D maybe TRBD1 (5 bases). Germline assignment: CDR1 SGHRS and CDR2 YFSETQ. V gave up 0 bases and J gave up 2 bases, with 15 bases separating them. The CDR3 extends over 16 amino acids. The CDR3: CASSLAGRTHPYEQYF. CDR3 coding DNA: TGCGCCAGCAGCTTGGCGGGCCGGACACACCCCTACGAGCAGTACTTC.